This T cell receptor beta chain was profiled in a study of shared clonotypes between healthy human individuals. Study conclusions and caveats: Around 5% was the fraction of naive CD4 clonotypes found shared across four donors.

A word on this clone: Antigen: not known.

V was pared by 7 bases and J by 2 bases, with 24 bases between. Per the germline V gene, CDR1 is MNHEY and CDR2 is SMNVEV (reference sequence). This CDR3 contains 18 residues. Sorted-subset replicate PCRs used 200 ng DNA, about 30,000 T cell genomes. Data came from immunoSEQ multiplex PCR; TCRdb stores just in-frame clones and leaves some out. This table has a few million clones, just under 95% appearing once. Naive CD8 populations comprised CD45RO-negative cells positively selected for CCR7, excluding terminally differentiated effector memory CD45RA+ cells. Each donor was a Caucasian adult residing in Nashville, Tennessee.

The sequence was obtained from a man between 18 and 35 years old in good health. Some clones in this sample may be carry-over from other donors' samples. This chain joins TRBV27 and TRBJ2-1; a weak D match, TRBD2 (6 bases). The sequenced sample consisted of naive CD8+ T cells from PBMCs. Here the CDR3 reads CASTSVGVGGTPYNEQFF. DNA for the CDR3: TGTGCCAGCACCTCAGTTGGGGTAGGCGGGACCCCCTACAATGAGCAGTTCTTC.